This T cell receptor (beta chain) was identified during a study of cytomegalovirus exposure and HLA in healthy donors. Findings and caveats of the study: It was reportedly the case that the classifier diagnosed cytomegalovirus status with high specificity and sensitivity.

Germline V gene lookup returns CDR1 SGHDT and CDR2 YYEEEE. The CDR3 sequence is 16 residues long. V shed 3 bases and J 7 bases; nucleotides not matched to a gene: 10. Note on this clone: Its cognate antigen is unknown.

Sequencing was performed with immunoSEQ multiplex PCR; in TCRdb, only in-frame clones are kept and a portion is missing. This repertoire shows 250,000 to 350,000 clones, about 90% found once; its top ten account for 1.2%. This clonotype was obtained from a woman in her 30s in good health and CMV-seropositive. Material: PBMCs. This chain joins TRBV5-6 and TRBJ1-6, with TRBD1 matching over 7 bases. CDR3 nucleotide sequence: TGTGCCAGCAGCTATACAGGGGTCCCTAACAATTCACCCCTCCACTTT. Its translation is CASSYTGVPNNSPLHF.